The 21 T cell receptor beta chains below all came from one sample that was sequenced in a study of cytomegalovirus exposure and HLA in healthy donors. Amplification used 60 Vbeta primers and 13 Jbeta primers. Assay: immunoSEQ multiplex PCR; the TCRdb copy retains only in-frame clones and omits some. This sample carries around 220,000 clones, approximately 83% of them seen once, and the ten largest clones take around 1.5%. The sequenced material came from PBMCs. The receptors were sampled from a girl aged 10 to 17 in good health and CMV-seronegative.

This chain connects TRBV5-6 to TRBJ2-7; TRBD2 matches at 12 bases. The CDR3 covers 18 residues. Germline CDR1 and CDR2: SGHDT and YYEEEE. With 3 bases clipped from V and 6 bases from J, the junction kept 16 bases outside the gene matches. CDR3 coding DNA: TGTGCCAGCAGCTCCAGGGGGCGACTAGCGGGAGAAGGGGGCGAGCAGTACTTC. Its translation is CASSSRGRLAGEGGEQYF.

The CDR3 DNA is TGTGCCAGCAGTGAGGAGGGAACCTCCTACACTGAAGCTTTCTTT. It yields the protein CASSEEGTSYTEAFF. The V and J genes are TRBV2 and TRBJ1-1; D uncertain. There are 15 residues in the CDR3. From germline, CDR1 is SNHLY and CDR2 FYNNEI. Trimming pared 3 bases from V and 3 bases from J, leaving 14 bases between. The entire variable domain, with the rest obtained from reference TRBV2 and TRBJ1-1, is as follows: EPEVTQTPSHQVTQMGQEVILRCVPISNHLYFYWYRQILGQKVEFLVSFYNNEISEKSEIFDDQFSVERPDGSNFTLKIRSTKLEDSAMYFCASSEEGTSYTEAFFGQGTRLTVV.

The rearrangement links TRBV5-4 to TRBJ1-6, with 8 positions matching TRBD1. This CDR3 region has 15 residues. Trimming at V came to 4 bases and at J to 10 bases, leaving 10 bases not matched to a gene. Germline V gene lookup returns CDR1 SGHNT and CDR2 YYREEE (reference sequence). CDR3 amino acids: CASSPRTGRDSPLHF. The CDR3 region has the DNA TGTGCCAGCAGCCCCAGGACAGGGCGGGACTCACCCCTCCACTTT.

This clone has just one count. The V gene is TRBV15, the J gene TRBJ1-3; 9 bases fit TRBD1. V shed 6 bases, J shed 4 bases, and the junction held 7 bases outside the gene matches. The CDR3 extends over 15 amino acids. CDR1 is LNHNV, CDR2 YYDKDF, per germline (reference sequence). In DNA, the CDR3 is TGTGCCACCAGTCATGGGACAGGGTCGGGAAACACCATATATTTT. Translated, it gives CATSHGTGSGNTIYF.

This clone has at least ten counts. The chain employs TRBV30 and TRBJ2-2; possibly TRBD2 for D (5 bases). Looked up from germline, CDR1 is GTSNPN and CDR2 is SVGIG (reference sequence). Between the trimmed V and J ends, which lost 1 base and 6 bases, there was a span of 9 bases. This CDR3 contains 13 residues. CDR3 residues: CAWSAGYPGELFF. CDR3 nucleotides: TGTGCCTGGAGTGCGGGGTACCCCGGGGAGCTGTTTTTT.

The chain joins TRBV6-6 to TRBJ2-1; D not certain. CDR1 and CDR2 from the germline V gene are MNHNY and SVGAGI (reference sequence). The V and J ends lost 6 bases and 3 bases respectively, with 3 bases between them. The CDR3 has 11 amino acids. CDR3 loop: CASSLYNEQFF. The CDR3 coding sequence is TGTGCCAGCAGCCTCTACAATGAGCAGTTCTTC.

This clone was counted a single time. The V gene is TRBV28, the J gene TRBJ2-5, with D possibly being TRBD1 (6 bases). This CDR3 is built from 20 residues. V lost 3 bases and J lost 0, with 26 bases in between. In germline, CDR1 is MDHEN, CDR2 SYDVKM. CDR3 in DNA: TGTGCCAGCAGTTTGGGTAATGGGGATGGCCGTCAGGGGTACCAAGAGACCCAGTACTTC. Protein: CASSLGNGDGRQGYQETQYF.

This chain joins TRBV2 and TRBJ1-2; D perhaps matches TRBD1 (5 bases). The V end was cut by 3 bases, the J end by 4 bases, with 12 bases between. CDR1 SNHLY and CDR2 FYNNEI come from the germline V gene. The CDR3 extends over 14 amino acids. The CDR3 sequence is CASSEPGVGYGYTF. Written as DNA, the CDR3 is TGTGCCAGCAGTGAGCCGGGGGTGGGCTATGGCTACACCTTC.

The V gene is TRBV19, the J gene TRBJ2-3; 8 bases map to TRBD2. Germline lookup yields CDR1 LNHDA and CDR2 SQIVND (reference sequence). The J segment lost 6 bases and the V segment lost 8 bases, leaving 7 bases of the junction unmatched. CDR3 length: 13 amino acids. CDR3 DNA: TGTGCCAGTCGACTAGCGAGGTCGGATACGCAGTATTTT. This gives the protein CASRLARSDTQYF.

V and J are TRBV6-1 and TRBJ1-4; unclear D gene. The V and J ends lost 3 bases and 7 bases respectively, with 9 bases between them. Germline V gives CDR1 MNHNS, CDR2 SASEGT. CDR3 size: 13 residues. For the CDR3, the DNA is TGTGCCAGCAGTGAGGGCCGAATTGAAAAACTGTTTTTT. Its protein product is CASSEGRIEKLFF.

The rearrangement links TRBV7-9 to TRBJ1-1, with a possible D match to TRBD1 (5 bases). V was trimmed by 5 bases and J by 0 bases, leaving 7 bases between them. CDR3 size: 13 residues. Germline V gene data show CDR1 as SEHNR and CDR2 as FQNEAQ (reference sequence). For the CDR3, the DNA is TGTGCCAGCAGCCGACAGCTGAACACTGAAGCTTTCTTT. Protein sequence: CASSRQLNTEAFF.

This rearrangement joins TRBV29-1 to TRBJ2-5; 7 positions agree with TRBD1. The DNA end favors TRBJ2-7, so the J call may be wrong. Germline values: CDR1 SQVTM, CDR2 ANQGSEA. The CDR3 extends over 11 amino acids. In DNA, the CDR3 is TGCAGCGTTCCCACAGGGGACGAGCAGTACTTC. It codes for CSVPTGDEQYF.

The chain is built from TRBV6-1 and TRBJ1-2; 8 nucleotides line up with TRBD1. Germline CDR1 and CDR2: MNHNS and SASEGT. Losses at the gene ends were 6 bases for V and 6 bases for J; bases not matched to a gene: 12. The CDR3 sequence is 15 residues long. CDR3 loop: CASRTSMGQVHGYTF. The CDR3, as DNA: TGTGCCAGCAGGACAAGTATGGGACAGGTTCATGGCTACACCTTC.

In its sample, this clone was seen once. The rearrangement joins TRBV5-1 to TRBJ1-2; tentatively, D is TRBD1 (5 bases). The CDR3 consists of 16 residues. Germline-derived CDR1 and CDR2 are SGHRS and YFSETQ. V gave up 7 bases and J gave up 8 bases, with 27 bases separating them. The CDR3 spells CASRQDIYFGVNGYTF. DNA for the CDR3: TGCGCCAGCCGCCAGGACATATACTTTGGGGTTAACGGCTACACCTTC.

This clone has only a few counts. The V and J genes are TRBV4-3 and TRBJ1-2; TRBD1 might be the D (5 bases). Trimming took off 2 bases at V and 2 bases at J, with 12 bases between the two ends. The CDR3 has 15 amino acids. Germline CDR1 is LGHNA and CDR2 is YSLEER. CDR3 DNA sequence: TGCGCCAGCAGCCAACGAGACAGATTCAACTATGGCTACACCTTC. Protein product: CASSQRDRFNYGYTF.

The rearrangement uses TRBV15 and TRBJ1-1; D might be TRBD1 (6 bases). V lost 2 bases, J lost 5 bases, and 27 bases lay in between. CDR3 length: 19 residues. CDR1 and CDR2 from the germline V gene are LNHNV and YYDKDF (reference sequence). CDR3 DNA sequence: TGTGCCACCAGCAGAACACGGTCGATACGCGGGAGGGGGAAGACTGAAGCTTTCTTT. Protein sequence: CATSRTRSIRGRGKTEAFF.

The V call is TRBV4-1, the J call TRBJ2-2; 9 bases line up with TRBD2. This CDR3 comprises 16 residues. V shed 4 bases and J 1 base; nucleotides not matched to a gene: 4. CDR1 is MGHRA and CDR2 is YSYEKL in the germline V gene. The CDR3 sequence is CASSLRTSENTGELFF. In DNA, the CDR3 is TGCGCCAGCAGCCTTCGGACTAGCGAGAACACCGGGGAGCTGTTTTTT.

The rearrangement links TRBV5-1 to TRBJ2-5; weak D call: TRBD1 (6 bases). The end of the DNA is better explained by TRBJ2-7, so the J call may be wrong. The CDR3 extends over 12 amino acids. The germline V gene encodes CDR1 SGHRS and CDR2 YFSETQ. Written as DNA, the CDR3 is TGCGCCAGCAGCATACAGGGTTACGAGCAGTACTTC. Its protein product is CASSIQGYEQYF.

The chain has TRBV7-2 and TRBJ2-3; D call uncertain. Germline V gene sequence: CDR1 SGHTA, CDR2 FQGNSA. The V gene lost 5 bases and the J gene lost 9 bases, with 15 bases spanning the gap. This CDR3 comprises 13 residues. The CDR3 protein is CASSPDKPATQYF. In nucleotides, the CDR3 is TGTGCCAGCAGCCCCGACAAGCCGGCGACGCAGTATTTT.

This clone showed up just once. Written as DNA, the CDR3 is TGTGCCAGCTCCCTGCGGGGGGAGGGCAATCAGCCCCAGCATTTT. This codes for CASSLRGEGNQPQHF. The chain links TRBV18 to TRBJ1-5; maybe TRBD1 (5 bases). Germline CDR1 reads KGHSH; CDR2 reads LQKENI. V lost 6 bases, J lost 2 bases, and 14 bases lay in between. The CDR3 extends over 15 amino acids.

J is TRBJ1-5 and V is TRBV9, with 10 bases lining up with TRBD1. This CDR3 is built from 18 residues. Germline V CDR1 and CDR2: SGDLS, YYNGEE. Germline trimming cut 2 bases from V and 2 bases from J; bases unmatched to any gene: 10. Here the CDR3 reads CASSVRRDRGAGNQPQHF. In DNA, the CDR3 is TGTGCCAGCAGCGTCCGGCGGGACAGGGGAGCTGGCAATCAGCCCCAGCATTTT.